This T cell receptor beta chain was sequenced during a study of shared clonotypes between healthy human individuals. Points from the study as a whole: Clonotype sharing among donors was expected to depend on sequencing depth. Depth was large, yet rarefaction showed that sorted-subset sequencing was incomplete.

There are 15 residues in the CDR3. Germline loops: CDR1 SGHRS, CDR2 YFSETQ. V gave up 4 bases and J gave up 2 bases, with 12 bases separating them. Running of the assay took place at deep level. The repertoire was sequenced with immunoSEQ multiplex PCR; TCRdb's copy has only in-frame clones and lacks some. The data hold about 660,000 clones, with around 74% observed a single time. In regard to this clone: Its antigen is currently unknown. Other nucleotide sequences in the sample specify the same CDR3.

Sample: memory CD4+ T cells sorted from blood. This sample's subset: CD45RA-negative fraction. The genes are TRBV5-1 and TRBJ2-2; D may match TRBD1 or TRBD2 (5 bases each). This clonotype was obtained from a young woman in good health. DNA for the CDR3: TGCGCCAGCAGCCCTGGGACCGCTAACACCGGGGAGCTGTTTTTT. This codes for CASSPGTANTGELFF.